The table lists the clone carrying this T cell receptor beta chain with a count of one. Its target is unknown. This sample was included in a study of ipilimumab plus nivolumab after autologous stem cell transplantation. Turning to the study itself: The myeloma cohort included high-risk transplant-naive patients and patients relapsing within 3 years of a first autologous transplant. Regarding the study as a whole: Per the authors, repertoire, Treg and microbiota data justify further study.

Patients received nivolumab 3 mg/kg at weeks 1, 4, 7, 10, then fortnightly to week 26. The assay was immunoSEQ multiplex PCR, and TCRdb's table has in-frame clones only and misses some. The sample holds about 40,000 clones, roughly 92% seen once. Sample: PBMCs, taken in a trial of ipilimumab plus nivolumab as post-transplant consolidation. The TCR originated in a male donor with multiple myeloma.

The CDR3 loop is CASSQFATVKNTEAFF. The CDR3 DNA reads TGCGCCAGCAGCCAATTCGCGACAGTTAAGAACACTGAAGCTTTCTTT. The genes are TRBV4-3 and TRBJ1-1, with TRBD1 as a possible D gene (5 bases). Germline lookup yields CDR1 LGHNA and CDR2 YSLEER. This CDR3 has 16 amino acids. Trimming shortened V by 2 bases and J by 1 base, and 14 bases separated the two germline ends.